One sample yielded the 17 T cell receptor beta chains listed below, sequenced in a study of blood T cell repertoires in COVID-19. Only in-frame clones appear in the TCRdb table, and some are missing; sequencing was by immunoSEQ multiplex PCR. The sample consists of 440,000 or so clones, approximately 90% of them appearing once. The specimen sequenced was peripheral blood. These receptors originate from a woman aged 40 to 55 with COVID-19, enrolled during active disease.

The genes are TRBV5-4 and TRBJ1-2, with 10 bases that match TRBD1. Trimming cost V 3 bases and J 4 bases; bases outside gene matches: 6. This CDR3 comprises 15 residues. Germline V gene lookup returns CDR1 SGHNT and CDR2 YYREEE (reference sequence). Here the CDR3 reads CASSYRDRGFYGYTF. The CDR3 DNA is TGTGCCAGCAGCTACCGGGACAGGGGATTCTATGGCTACACCTTC.

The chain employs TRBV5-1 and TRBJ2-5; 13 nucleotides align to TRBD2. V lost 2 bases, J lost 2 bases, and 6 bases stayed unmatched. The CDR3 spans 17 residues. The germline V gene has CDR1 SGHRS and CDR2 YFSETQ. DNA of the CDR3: TGCGCCAGCAGCTTTTGGGGGACTAGCGGGGAGCAAGAGACCCAGTACTTC. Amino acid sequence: CASSFWGTSGEQETQYF.

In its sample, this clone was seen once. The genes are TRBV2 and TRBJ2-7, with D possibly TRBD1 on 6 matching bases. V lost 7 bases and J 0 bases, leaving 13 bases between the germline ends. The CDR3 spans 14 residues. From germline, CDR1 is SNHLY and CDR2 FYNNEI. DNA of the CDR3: TGTGCCAGCACTGACATACAGGGCTCCTACGAGCAGTACTTC. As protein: CASTDIQGSYEQYF.

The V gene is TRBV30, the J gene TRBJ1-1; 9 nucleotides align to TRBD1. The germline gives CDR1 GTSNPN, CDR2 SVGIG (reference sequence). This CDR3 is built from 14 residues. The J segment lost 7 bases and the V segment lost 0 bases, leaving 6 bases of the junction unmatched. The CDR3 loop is CAWSVLTGGNEAFF. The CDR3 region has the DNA TGTGCCTGGAGTGTCCTTACAGGGGGCAATGAAGCTTTCTTT.

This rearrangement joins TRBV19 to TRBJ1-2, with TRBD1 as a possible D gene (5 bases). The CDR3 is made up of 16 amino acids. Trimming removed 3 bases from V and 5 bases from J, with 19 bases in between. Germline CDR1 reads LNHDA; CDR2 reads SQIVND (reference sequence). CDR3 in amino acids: CASSIPLQGGAYGYTF. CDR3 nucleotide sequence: TGTGCCAGTAGTATCCCCTTGCAGGGAGGGGCGTATGGCTACACCTTC.

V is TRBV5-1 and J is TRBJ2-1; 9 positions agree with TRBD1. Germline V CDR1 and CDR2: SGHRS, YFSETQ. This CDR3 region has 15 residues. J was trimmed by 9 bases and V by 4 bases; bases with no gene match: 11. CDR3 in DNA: TGCGCCAGCAGCAACGGGACAGGGTTGGGGTCTGAGCAGTTCTTC. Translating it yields CASSNGTGLGSEQFF.

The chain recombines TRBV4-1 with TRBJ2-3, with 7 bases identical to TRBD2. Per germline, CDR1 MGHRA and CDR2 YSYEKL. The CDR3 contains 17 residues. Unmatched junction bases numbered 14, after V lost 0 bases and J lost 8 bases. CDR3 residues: CASSQEGGRGVSATQYF. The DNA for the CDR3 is TGCGCCAGCAGCCAAGAGGGTGGCCGGGGGGTGTCAGCTACGCAGTATTTT.

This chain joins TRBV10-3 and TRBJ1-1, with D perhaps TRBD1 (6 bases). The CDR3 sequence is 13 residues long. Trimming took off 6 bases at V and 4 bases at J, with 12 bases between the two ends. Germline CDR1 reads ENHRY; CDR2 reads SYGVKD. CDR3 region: CAISPQGGTEAFF. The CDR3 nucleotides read TGTGCCATCAGCCCTCAAGGGGGCACTGAAGCTTTCTTT.

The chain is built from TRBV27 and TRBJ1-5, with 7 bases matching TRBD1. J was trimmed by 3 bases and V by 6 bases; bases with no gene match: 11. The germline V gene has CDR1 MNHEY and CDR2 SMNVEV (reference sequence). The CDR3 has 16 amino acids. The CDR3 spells CASSPSEGQINQPQHF. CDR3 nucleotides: TGTGCCAGCAGCCCCTCCGAGGGACAGATCAATCAGCCCCAGCATTTT.

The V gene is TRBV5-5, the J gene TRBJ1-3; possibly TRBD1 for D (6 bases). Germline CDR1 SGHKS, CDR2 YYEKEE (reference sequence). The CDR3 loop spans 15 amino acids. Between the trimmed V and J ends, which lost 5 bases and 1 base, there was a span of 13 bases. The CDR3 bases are TGTGCCAGCAGGACAGGTAGCCCTTCTGGAAACACCATATATTTT. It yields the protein CASRTGSPSGNTIYF. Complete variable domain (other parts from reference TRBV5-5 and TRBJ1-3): DAGVTQSPTHLIKTRGQQVTLRCSPISGHKSVSWYQQVLGQGPQFIFQYYEKEERGRGNFPDRFSARQFPNYSSELNVNALLLGDSALYLCASRTGSPSGNTIYFGEGSWLTVV.

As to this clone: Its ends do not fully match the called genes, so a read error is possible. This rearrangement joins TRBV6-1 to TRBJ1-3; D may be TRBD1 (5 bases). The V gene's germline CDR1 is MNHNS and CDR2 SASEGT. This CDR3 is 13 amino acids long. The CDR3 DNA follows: TGTGCCAGCAGTGAACGTAGCGGAACTTGGGGGGATTTT. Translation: CASSERSGTWGDF.

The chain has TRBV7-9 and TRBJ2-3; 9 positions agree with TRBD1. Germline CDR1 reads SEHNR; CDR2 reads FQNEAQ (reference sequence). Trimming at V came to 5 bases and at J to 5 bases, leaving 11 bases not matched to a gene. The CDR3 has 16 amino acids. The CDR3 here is CASSHSQDRGGDTQYF. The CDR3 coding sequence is TGTGCCAGCAGCCATTCCCAGGACAGGGGTGGAGATACGCAGTATTTT. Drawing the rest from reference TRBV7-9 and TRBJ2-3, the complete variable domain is DTGVSQNPRHKITKRGQNVTFRCDPISEHNRLYWYRQTLGQGPEFLTYFQNEAQLEKSRLLSDRFSAERPKGSFSTLEIQRTEQGDSAMYLCASSHSQDRGGDTQYFGPGTRLTVL.

CDR3 DNA sequence: TGCAGCGTTCGACGCCGGGACAGGGATGAAAAACTGTTTTTT. Translating gives CSVRRRDRDEKLFF. J is TRBJ1-4 and V is TRBV29-1, with 9 bases that match TRBD1. V shed 5 bases, J shed 6 bases, and the junction held 7 bases outside the gene matches. The germline V gene has CDR1 SQVTM and CDR2 ANQGSEA. The CDR3 covers 14 residues.

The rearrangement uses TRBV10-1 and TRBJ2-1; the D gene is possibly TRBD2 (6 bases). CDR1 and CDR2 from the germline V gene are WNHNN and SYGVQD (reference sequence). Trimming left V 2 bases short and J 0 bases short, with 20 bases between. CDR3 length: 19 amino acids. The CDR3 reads CASSEVEGTRLYSYNEQFF. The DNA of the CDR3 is TGCGCCAGCAGTGAGGTGGAGGGGACGAGATTATACTCCTACAATGAGCAGTTCTTC.

DNA of the CDR3: TGTGCCAGCAGCCCGACAGCTTCCAACACTGAAGCTTTCTTT. Its translation is CASSPTASNTEAFF. The chain employs TRBV7-9 and TRBJ1-1; D is possibly TRBD1 (5 bases). The CDR3 loop spans 14 amino acids. V lost 5 bases and J 2 bases, leaving 12 bases between the germline ends. The germline CDR1 and CDR2 sequences are SEHNR and FQNEAQ (reference sequence).

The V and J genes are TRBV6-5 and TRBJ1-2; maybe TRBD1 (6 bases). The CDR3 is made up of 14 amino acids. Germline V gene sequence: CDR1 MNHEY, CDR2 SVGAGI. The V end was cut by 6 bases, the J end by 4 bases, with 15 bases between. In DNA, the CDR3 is TGTGCCAGCAGCAAACGAAACAGGGTCTATGGCTACACCTTC. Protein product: CASSKRNRVYGYTF.

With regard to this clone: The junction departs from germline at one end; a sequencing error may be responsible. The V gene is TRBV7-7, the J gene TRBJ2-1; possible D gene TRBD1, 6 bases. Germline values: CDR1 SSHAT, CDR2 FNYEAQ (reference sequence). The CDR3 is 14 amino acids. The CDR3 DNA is TGTGCTAGCAGCCCCGCAGGGGCTCGGAATGAGCAGTTCTTC. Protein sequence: CASSPAGARNEQFF.